Listed here is a single TCR beta chain. What it recognizes is unknown. Genomic DNA constituted the template upon which TCR beta VDJ and CDR3 profiling was performed. From the reads, TCRdb called clonotypes with MiXCR, one entry per CDR3 protein. The sample has about 200,000 distinct CDR3 sequences, roughly 60% seen once. Only patients with CD8+CD57+ cell expansion on flow cytometry were chosen for sequencing. The record originates from a study of CD8+CD57+ T cells in acquired aplastic anemia. General observations from the study: About 30 shared CD8+ CDR3s appeared highly expressed within patients' immunodominant clones.

The length of the CDR3 is 14 residues. Per the germline V gene, CDR1 is MNHNS and CDR2 is SASEGT. Trimming cost V 5 bases and J 7 bases; bases outside gene matches: 5. Sequencing was performed on sorted CD4+, CD8+, or CD8+CD57+ T cells (not recorded which) from PBMCs. The origin of this receptor is a human donor with aplastic anemia. This sequence joins TRBV6-1 and TRBJ1-2; TRBD1 matches at 12 bases. Here the CDR3 DNA reads TGTGCCAGCAGTCTAGGGACAGGGGGCAGTGGCTACACCTTC. Encoded protein: CASSLGTGGSGYTF.